These 10 T cell receptor beta chains came from one sample sequenced in a study of cytomegalovirus exposure and HLA in healthy donors. Amplification used 60 Vbeta primers and 13 Jbeta primers. Only in-frame clones appear in the TCRdb table, and some are missing; sequencing was by immunoSEQ multiplex PCR. The sample comprises about 160,000 clones, 65% to 80% of which are singletons, and roughly 2% rests with the top ten. The sequencing input was PBMCs. These TCRs come from a man aged 35-49 years in good health and CMV-seronegative.

The rearrangement links TRBV18 to TRBJ1-2, with 12 bases matching TRBD1. V lost 3 bases, J lost 7 bases, and 6 bases stayed unmatched. The CDR3 loop spans 15 amino acids. CDR1 KGHSH and CDR2 LQKENI come from the germline V gene. CDR3 amino acids: CASSPTGQGASGYTF. The CDR3 DNA reads as TGTGCCAGCTCACCGACGGGACAGGGGGCCTCTGGCTACACCTTC. Full variable domain (rest looked up from reference TRBV18 and TRBJ1-2): NAGVMQNPRHLVRRRGQEARLRCSPMKGHSHVYWYRQLPEEGLKFMVYLQKENIIDESGMPKERFSAEFPKEGPSILRIQQVVRGDSAAYFCASSPTGQGASGYTFGSGTRLTVV.

The V and J genes are TRBV7-9 and TRBJ1-4, with D hard to call. V dropped 5 bases and J dropped 8 bases, with 9 bases sitting between them. CDR3 size: 12 residues. The V gene's germline CDR1 is SEHNR and CDR2 FQNEAQ (reference sequence). CDR3 residues: CASSRTWEKLFF. CDR3 nucleotide sequence: TGTGCCAGCAGCCGCACTTGGGAAAAACTGTTTTTT.

The rearrangement joins TRBV11-2 to TRBJ2-2, with D possibly matching TRBD2 (5 bases). Germline V gives CDR1 SGHAT, CDR2 FQNNGV. This CDR3 is 13 amino acids long. V was pared by 5 bases and J by 6 bases, with 10 bases between. The CDR3, as DNA: TGTGCCAGCAGCCCAACTAGATCCGGGGAGCTGTTTTTT. Amino acids: CASSPTRSGELFF.

The chain uses TRBV19 and TRBJ2-5; possibly TRBD1 for D (5 bases). Trimming shortened V by 6 bases and J by 2 bases, and 16 bases separated the two germline ends. This CDR3 contains 15 residues. In germline, CDR1 is LNHDA, CDR2 SQIVND (reference sequence). This chain's CDR3 is CASSPQKGQQETQYF. CDR3 nucleotide sequence: TGTGCCAGTAGCCCACAGAAGGGGCAACAAGAGACCCAGTACTTC. Looking up the rest from reference TRBV19 and TRBJ2-5 gives the full variable domain: DGGITQSPKYLFRKEGQNVTLSCEQNLNHDAMYWYRQDPGQGLRLIYYSQIVNDFQKGDIAEGYSVSREKKESFPLTVTSAQKNPTAFYLCASSPQKGQQETQYFGPGTRLLVL.

The genes are TRBV11-1 and TRBJ2-7; TRBD1 matches at 12 bases. Germline CDR1 and CDR2: SGHAT and FQDESV (reference sequence). The CDR3 runs 15 residues. V dropped 3 bases and J dropped 9; count of bases not matched to a gene: 9. CDR3 in DNA: TGTGCCAGCAGCTTTGGGACAGGGGGCCTACGAGGGCAGTACTTC. Translation gives CASSFGTGGLRGQYF. Filled out from reference TRBV11-1 and TRBJ2-7, the complete variable domain reads EAEVAQSPRYKITEKSQAVAFWCDPISGHATLYWYRQILGQGPELLVQFQDESVVDDSQLPKDRFSAERLKGVDSTLKIQPAELGDSAMYLCASSFGTGGLRGQYFGPGTRLTVT.

The rearrangement links TRBV28 to TRBJ1-5; D is unresolved. This CDR3 is 12 amino acids long. Trimming removed 7 bases from V and 8 bases from J, with 12 bases in between. The germline CDR1 and CDR2 sequences are MDHEN and SYDVKM. Here the CDR3 reads CASITPGKPQHF. DNA for the CDR3: TGTGCCAGCATAACCCCGGGAAAGCCCCAGCATTTT.

The CDR3 nucleotides are TGTGCCAGCAGCGTAGGAAAGCGGGAGCGTTCCTACAATGAGCAGTTCTTC. Residues: CASSVGKRERSYNEQFF. This chain connects TRBV9 to TRBJ2-1, with TRBD2 identical over 8 bases. With V trimmed by 0 bases and J by 1 base, 6 bases remained unmatched. Germline V gene sequence: CDR1 SGDLS, CDR2 YYNGEE. The CDR3 loop spans 17 amino acids.

The J gene is TRBJ2-7, the V gene TRBV9; 10 bases match TRBD2. This CDR3 spans 15 amino acids. V shed 4 bases and J 4 bases; nucleotides not matched to a gene: 8. CDR1 and CDR2 (germline): SGDLS, YYNGEE. In DNA form, the CDR3 reads TGTGCCAGCAGCCCAATCCGAGCGGGAGGGTACGAGCAGTACTTC. Translated: CASSPIRAGGYEQYF.

The CDR3 reads CASSEGQLMDYGYTF. The CDR3 nucleotides read TGTGCCAGCAGCGAAGGACAGTTAATGGACTATGGCTACACCTTC. The J gene is TRBJ1-2, the V gene TRBV7-2, with D perhaps matching TRBD1 (6 bases). This CDR3 spans 15 amino acids. CDR1 and CDR2 (germline): SGHTA, FQGNSA. Trimming stripped 5 bases from V and 3 bases from J, with 16 bases between.

This chain joins TRBV4-1 and TRBJ2-3; tentatively, D is TRBD2 (6 bases). V was pared by 1 base and J by 0 bases, with 14 bases between. CDR1 and CDR2 from the germline V gene are MGHRA and YSYEKL. This CDR3 comprises 17 residues. The DNA of the CDR3 is TGCGCCAGCAGCCAAGTTGTAATAGCGGTTAGCACAGATACGCAGTATTTT. Translated, it gives CASSQVVIAVSTDTQYF.